What follows is one TCR beta chain and its context. What it recognizes is unknown. In TCRdb, the reads were re-called with MiXCR into one record per CDR3 protein. The table lists hundreds of thousands of distinct CDR3 sequences, roughly a tenth of them singletons. This specimen belongs to a study of T cell repertoires in cytomegalovirus infection. Study summary: In public TCR beta signatures, there were indications of both CMV infection and matching HLA type. Findings and caveats of the study: Clonotypes of TCR beta that were HLA-C-restricted and CMV-specific dominated the ex vivo response. Accumulated public TCR beta family frequency recognized individuals carrying CMV together with the relevant HLA.

The receptor was derived from a human donor in good health (CMV status not recorded). Some clones in this sample may be carry-over from other donors' samples. Sequenced sample: PBMCs.

The CDR3 reads CASSSFEAFF. The CDR3, as DNA: TGTGCCAGCAGTTCTTTTGAAGCTTTCTTT. The J gene is TRBJ1-1, the V gene TRBV28; D remains unclear. The V end lost 4 bases, the J end lost 7 bases, and 4 bases lay between the germline ends. CDR3 length equals 10 residues. Germline V gives CDR1 MDHEN, CDR2 SYDVKM.